One and the same sample provided the 20 T cell receptor beta chains below, sequenced in a study of T cells after yellow fever vaccination. From the 5' RACE reads, TCRdb called clonotypes with MiXCR, one entry per CDR3 protein. The table shows about 550,000 distinct CDR3 sequences, with roughly 21% occurring only once. The starting material was PBMCs, obtained 15 days after the yellow fever booster vaccination. These receptors came from a man aged 25 to 45 who received the YFV17D yellow fever vaccine.

This clonotype was counted a few times. CDR3 sequence reads: CATSRVRGYEQYF. CDR3 bases: TGTGCCACCAGCAGAGTCCGGGGCTACGAGCAGTACTTC. The chain has TRBV15 and TRBJ2-7; D is perhaps TRBD2 (5 bases). The CDR3 spans 13 residues. Trimming pared 1 base from V and 3 bases from J, leaving 7 bases between. Germline V gives CDR1 LNHNV, CDR2 YYDKDF (reference sequence).

This clonotype was counted only a few times. This chain joins TRBV4-3 and TRBJ2-7; 8 nucleotides match TRBD2. Germline-derived CDR1 and CDR2 are LGHNA and YSLEER. The CDR3 is 16 residues long. Trimming at V came to 5 bases and at J to 6 bases, leaving 15 bases not matched to a gene. CDR3 DNA: TGCGCCAGCAGCAGGATCGCGATAGCGGGAAGTGCCGAGCAGTACTTC. Amino acids: CASSRIAIAGSAEQYF.

The rearrangement uses TRBV7-2 and TRBJ2-5; D may be TRBD1 or TRBD2 (5 bases each). V was cut by 5 bases and J by 5 bases, with 15 bases left in between. The CDR3 covers 14 residues. Germline CDR1 and CDR2: SGHTA and FQGNSA. In DNA form, the CDR3 reads TGTGCCAGCAGCGCCCCCGGGACCCGGGAGACCCAGTACTTC. Translating gives CASSAPGTRETQYF.

This clonotype came up a few times. The chain recombines TRBV6-6 with TRBJ1-3, with D possibly TRBD1 on 6 matching bases. Deletions cut 7 bases from V and 2 bases from J, with 9 bases between. This CDR3 spans 13 amino acids. Per germline, CDR1 MNHNY and CDR2 SVGAGI (reference sequence). In DNA form, the CDR3 reads TGTGCCAGCAATAACAGGGCTGGAAACACCATATATTTT. Residues: CASNNRAGNTIYF.

The rearrangement uses TRBV20-1 and TRBJ2-7, with D perhaps TRBD2 (6 bases). The CDR3 runs 12 residues. V was cut by 7 bases and J by 0 bases, with 10 bases left in between. Germline V gene sequence: CDR1 DFQATT, CDR2 SNEGSKA (reference sequence). The CDR3 spells CSVGGNSYEQYF. DNA for the CDR3: TGCAGTGTCGGCGGGAACTCCTACGAGCAGTACTTC.

This clonotype was recorded a few times. This rearrangement joins TRBV20-1 to TRBJ1-6; D is undetermined. The length of the CDR3 is 14 residues. The V and J ends lost 0 bases and 7 bases respectively, with 10 bases between them. The germline CDR1 and CDR2 sequences are DFQATT and SNEGSKA (reference sequence). The DNA for the CDR3 is TGCAGTGCTAGAGACCGACTTGGGAATTCACCCCTCCACTTT. As protein: CSARDRLGNSPLHF.

This clonotype has only a few counts. The V and J genes are TRBV29-1 and TRBJ2-3; D remains ambiguous. CDR3 length equals 11 residues. Trimming cost V 4 bases and J 7 bases, with 9 bases left between them. Germline CDR1 is SQVTM and CDR2 is ANQGSEA. DNA of the CDR3: TGCAGCGTTGGGTTGGCAAATACGCAGTATTTT. This gives the protein CSVGLANTQYF.

This clonotype was detected many times. The chain recombines TRBV7-2 with TRBJ1-4; 7 bases map to TRBD1. J was trimmed by 7 bases and V by 2 bases; bases with no gene match: 4. The CDR3 is 14 amino acids. CDR1 and CDR2 (germline): SGHTA, FQGNSA. The CDR3 nucleotides are TGTGCCAGCAGCTTACAGGGGGTGGGTGAAAAACTGTTTTTT. Encoded protein: CASSLQGVGEKLFF.

This clonotype was counted only a few times. The V call is TRBV29-1, the J call TRBJ2-2; D is unresolved. Deletions cut 6 bases from V and 2 bases from J, with 22 bases between. The CDR3 covers 17 residues. Germline values: CDR1 SQVTM, CDR2 ANQGSEA. The CDR3 reads CSVRLSDWRSNTGELFF. The CDR3 DNA reads TGCAGCGTCAGACTCAGCGATTGGCGAAGCAACACCGGGGAGCTGTTTTTT.

The chain is built from TRBV11-2 and TRBJ2-1; 8 nucleotides line up with TRBD2. The germline V gene encodes CDR1 SGHAT and CDR2 FQNNGV. This CDR3 is built from 19 residues. The trim removed 5 bases at V and 1 base at J, leaving 16 bases unmatched. In DNA form, the CDR3 reads TGTGCCAGCAGCAAACCCCGGAGCGGGGGCGTGTTGTCCTACAATGAGCAGTTCTTC. Translating gives CASSKPRSGGVLSYNEQFF. The full variable domain, in which reference TRBV11-2 and TRBJ2-1 provide the parts outside the CDR3, is EAGVAQSPRYKIIEKRQSVAFWCNPISGHATLYWYQQILGQGPKLLIQFQNNGVVDDSQLPKDRFSAERLKGVDSTLKIQPAKLEDSAVYLCASSKPRSGGVLSYNEQFFGPGTRLTVL.

V is TRBV29-1 and J is TRBJ2-3; the D gene is possibly TRBD2 (5 bases). Germline V gene data show CDR1 as SQVTM and CDR2 as ANQGSEA. This CDR3 region has 13 residues. Trimming took 5 bases from V and 5 from J, leaving 14 bases between them. Written as DNA, the CDR3 is TGCAGCGTTACTTGGACTCCTAGAGATACGCAGTATTTT. It codes for CSVTWTPRDTQYF.

V usage is TRBV5-1 and J usage is TRBJ2-2; D may be TRBD1 (5 bases). In germline, CDR1 is SGHRS, CDR2 YFSETQ. Trimming shortened V by 1 base and J by 0 bases, and 7 bases separated the two germline ends. CDR3 length equals 15 residues. The CDR3, as DNA: TGCGCCAGCAGCTTGTCGACAGCGAACACCGGGGAGCTGTTTTTT. Translating it yields CASSLSTANTGELFF. Full variable domain (outside the CDR3, taken from reference TRBV5-1 and TRBJ2-2): KAGVTQTPRYLIKTRGQQVTLSCSPISGHRSVSWYQQTPGQGLQFLFEYFSETQRNKGNFPGRFSGRQFSNSRSEMNVSTLELGDSALYLCASSLSTANTGELFFGEGSRLTVL.

In this sample, this clonotype turned up a few times. This chain connects TRBV11-2 to TRBJ2-7; no clear D gene. CDR1 is SGHAT, CDR2 FQNNGV, per germline. The CDR3 length is 11 residues. Trimming left V 6 bases short and J 3 bases short, with 6 bases between. The CDR3 coding sequence is TGTGCCAGCAGGACATTCTACGAGCAGTACTTC. Translated, it gives CASRTFYEQYF.

This clonotype counts as medium-sized. CDR3 residues: CASSRPGTGIIGYTF. CDR3 in DNA: TGCGCCAGCAGCCGTCCCGGGACAGGGATCATCGGCTACACCTTC. The V call is TRBV5-1, the J call TRBJ1-2; 9 nucleotides match TRBD1. Germline V gene data show CDR1 as SGHRS and CDR2 as YFSETQ. The CDR3 loop spans 15 amino acids. After removal of 4 bases from V and 8 bases from J, the junction contained 12 bases not matched to a gene.

This chain links TRBV4-1 with TRBJ1-4, with a weak D call TRBD1 (5 bases). CDR1 and CDR2 from the germline V gene are MGHRA and YSYEKL. The V end was cut by 4 bases, the J end by 5 bases, with 20 bases between. This CDR3 has 17 residues. The CDR3 bases are TGCGCCAGCAGCCCCAGCCCCGGCGCAGGGTTGAATGAAAAACTGTTTTTT. This encodes CASSPSPGAGLNEKLFF.

This clonotype came up a few times. The genes are TRBV5-1 and TRBJ2-7, with 8 bases matching TRBD1. The V gene's germline CDR1 is SGHRS and CDR2 YFSETQ. This CDR3 is 15 amino acids long. V lost 0 bases to trimming and J lost 2 bases; unmatched junction nucleotides: 4. The CDR3 loop is CASSLVGDRTYEQYF. The DNA of the CDR3 is TGCGCCAGCAGCTTGGTAGGGGACAGGACCTACGAGCAGTACTTC.

This clonotype was seen a few times. The chain uses TRBV20-1 and TRBJ2-1; D uncertain. V lost 2 bases and J 8 bases, leaving 13 bases between the germline ends. Looked up from germline, CDR1 is DFQATT and CDR2 is SNEGSKA (reference sequence). The CDR3 has 13 amino acids. CDR3 region: CSARSPGGHEQFF. The CDR3 DNA is TGCAGTGCTAGATCCCCAGGCGGCCATGAGCAGTTCTTC.

This clonotype has a count of ten or more. The chain carries TRBV6-5 and TRBJ2-1; TRBD1 or TRBD2 may be the D gene (5 bases each). Germline CDR1 reads MNHEY; CDR2 reads SVGAGI. Between the trimmed V and J ends, which lost 7 bases and 6 bases, there was a span of 16 bases. The CDR3 covers 14 residues. This CDR3 reads CASNEVRGLNEQFF. In DNA, the CDR3 is TGTGCCAGCAACGAGGTGAGGGGCCTCAATGAGCAGTTCTTC.

In its sample, this clonotype was seen a few times. The CDR3 DNA is TGTGCCAGCCTCCTGCCGGGACTAGCGGGAGACGAGCAGTACTTC. Protein product: CASLLPGLAGDEQYF. The rearrangement joins TRBV6-2 or TRBV6-3 to TRBJ2-7, with TRBD2 identical over 14 bases. J gave up 5 bases and V 8 bases, and 8 bases lay outside the gene matches. This CDR3 contains 15 residues. Germline-derived CDR1 and CDR2 are MNHEY and SVGEGT.

The chain uses TRBV7-2 and TRBJ2-7; D tentatively reads TRBD1 or TRBD2 (5 bases each). From germline, CDR1 is SGHTA and CDR2 FQGNSA. The V gene lost 5 bases and the J gene lost 2 bases, with 13 bases spanning the gap. This CDR3 spans 14 amino acids. The CDR3 spells CASSKGPLPYEQYF. The CDR3 DNA follows: TGTGCCAGCAGCAAGGGACCTCTCCCCTACGAGCAGTACTTC.